The 7 T cell receptor beta chains below all came from one sample that was sequenced in a study of T cells in Graves' hyperthyroidism and ophthalmopathy. TCR beta CDR3 sequences were amplified from RNA transcripts. The primer set for the first-round RT-PCR of the TCR CDR3 was HTBI. In TCRdb, the multiplex PCR reads were re-called with MiXCR into one record per CDR3 protein. Found here are about 610,000 distinct CDR3 sequences, roughly 14% of them singletons; the top ten hold 3.5% to 4.5%. Sequenced sample: blood. These receptors came from a middle-aged woman with Graves' ophthalmopathy.

This clonotype was detected many times. This chain links TRBV20-1 with TRBJ2-7; 12 positions match TRBD2. The CDR3 consists of 16 residues. Germline loops: CDR1 DFQATT, CDR2 SNEGSKA (reference sequence). V was pared by 4 bases and J by 4 bases, with 11 bases of the junction left unmatched. This CDR3 reads CSATTTLTSGGYEQYF. The CDR3 DNA reads as TGCAGTGCTACAACAACTCTGACTAGCGGGGGATACGAGCAGTACTTC.

This clonotype has at least ten counts. The chain carries TRBV4-1 and TRBJ2-7; perhaps TRBD2 as D (6 bases). The germline CDR1 and CDR2 sequences are MGHRA and YSYEKL. CDR3 length equals 16 residues. V dropped 1 base and J dropped 0 bases, with 13 bases sitting between them. The CDR3 here is CASSQGHGSLSYEQYF. The DNA of the CDR3 is TGCGCCAGCAGCCAAGGTCACGGGAGCCTCTCCTACGAGCAGTACTTC.

This clonotype was counted at least ten times. This chain connects TRBV6-5 to TRBJ2-5; tentative D call: TRBD2 (5 bases). The ends were cut back, 6 bases at V and 5 bases at J, with 13 bases in the middle. This CDR3 spans 13 amino acids. In germline, CDR1 is MNHEY, CDR2 SVGAGI. The CDR3 sequence is CASSSPGMETQYF. The CDR3 DNA is TGTGCCAGCAGCTCCCCGGGGATGGAGACCCAGTACTTC.

The table lists this clonotype with many counts. The rearrangement links TRBV6-1 to TRBJ2-2; D unclear. Trimming pared 2 bases from V and 3 bases from J, leaving 4 bases between. CDR1 and CDR2 from the germline V gene are MNHNS and SASEGT. The CDR3 is 13 amino acids. CDR3 DNA sequence: TGTGCCAGCAGTGAAAAGGACACCGGGGAGCTGTTTTTT. It specifies CASSEKDTGELFF.

Ten or more counts support this clonotype. The gene calls are TRBV7-9 and TRBJ2-5; 7 nucleotides align to TRBD1. In germline, CDR1 is SEHNR, CDR2 FQNEAQ (reference sequence). Germline trimming cut 2 bases from V and 4 bases from J; bases unmatched to any gene: 4. This CDR3 region has 14 residues. The CDR3 DNA is TGTGCCAGCAGCTTACTTGACAGGGTAGAGACCCAGTACTTC. It codes for CASSLLDRVETQYF.

Concerning this clonotype: This may stem from a read error, because a much larger clone lies one nucleotide away. The chain uses TRBV30 and TRBJ1-1; D is undetermined. V lost 1 base and J lost 4, with 7 bases in between. Per the germline V gene, CDR1 is GTSNPN and CDR2 is SVGIG (reference sequence). The CDR3 is made up of 12 amino acids. As DNA, the CDR3 is TGTGCCTGGAGTGCCTGGGGCACTGAAGCTTTCTTT. It encodes CAWSAWGTEAFF.

This clonotype has at least ten counts. This chain joins TRBV28 and TRBJ1-2; weak D call: TRBD1 (5 bases). CDR1 and CDR2 (germline): MDHEN, SYDVKM. The CDR3 consists of 14 residues. Deletions cut 3 bases from V and 7 bases from J, with 15 bases between. The CDR3 loop reads CASSFPWQGSGYTF. The CDR3 DNA reads as TGTGCCAGCAGTTTCCCCTGGCAGGGCTCTGGCTACACCTTC.